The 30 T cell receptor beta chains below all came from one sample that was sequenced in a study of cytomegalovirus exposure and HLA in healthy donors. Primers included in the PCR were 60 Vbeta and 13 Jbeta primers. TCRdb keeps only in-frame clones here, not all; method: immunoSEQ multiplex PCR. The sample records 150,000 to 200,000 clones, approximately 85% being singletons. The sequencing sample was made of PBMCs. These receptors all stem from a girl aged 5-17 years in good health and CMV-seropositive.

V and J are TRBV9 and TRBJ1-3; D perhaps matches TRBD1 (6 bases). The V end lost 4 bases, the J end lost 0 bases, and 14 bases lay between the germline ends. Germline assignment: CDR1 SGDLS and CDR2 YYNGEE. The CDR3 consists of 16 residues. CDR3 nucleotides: TGTGCCAGCAGCACGGGGGGCACCGTCTCTGGAAACACCATATATTTT. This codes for CASSTGGTVSGNTIYF.

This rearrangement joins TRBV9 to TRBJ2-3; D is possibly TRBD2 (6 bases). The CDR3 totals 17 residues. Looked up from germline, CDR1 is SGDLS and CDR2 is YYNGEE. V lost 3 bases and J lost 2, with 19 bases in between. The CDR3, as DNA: TGTGCCAGCAGCGGAGAGAGGAGGAGGGAGCACACAGATACGCAGTATTTT. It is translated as CASSGERRREHTDTQYF. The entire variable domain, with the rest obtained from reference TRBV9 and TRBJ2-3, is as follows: DSGVTQTPKHLITATGQRVTLRCSPRSGDLSVYWYQQSLDQGLQFLIQYYNGEERAKGNILERFSAQQFPDLHSELNLSSLELGDSALYFCASSGERRREHTDTQYFGPGTRLTVL.

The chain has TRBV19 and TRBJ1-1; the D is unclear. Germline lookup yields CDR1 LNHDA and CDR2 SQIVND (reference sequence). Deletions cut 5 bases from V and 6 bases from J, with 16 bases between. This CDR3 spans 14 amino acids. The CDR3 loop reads CASSDLTGRAEAFF. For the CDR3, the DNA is TGTGCCAGTAGTGATCTGACGGGGAGGGCTGAAGCTTTCTTT.

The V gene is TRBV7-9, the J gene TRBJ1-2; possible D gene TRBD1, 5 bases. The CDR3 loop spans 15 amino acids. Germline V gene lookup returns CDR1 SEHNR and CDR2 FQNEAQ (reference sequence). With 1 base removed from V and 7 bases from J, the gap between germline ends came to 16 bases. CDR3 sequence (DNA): TGTGCCAGCAGCTTAGAGGCCAGGGTGAAGGGTGGCTACACCTTC. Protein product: CASSLEARVKGGYTF.

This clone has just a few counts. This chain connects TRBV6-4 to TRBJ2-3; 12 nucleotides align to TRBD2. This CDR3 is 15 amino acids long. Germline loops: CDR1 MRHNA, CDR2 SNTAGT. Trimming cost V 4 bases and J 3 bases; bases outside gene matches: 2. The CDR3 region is CASSAGTSGTDTQYF. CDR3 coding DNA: TGTGCCAGCAGTGCAGGGACTAGCGGGACAGATACGCAGTATTTT.

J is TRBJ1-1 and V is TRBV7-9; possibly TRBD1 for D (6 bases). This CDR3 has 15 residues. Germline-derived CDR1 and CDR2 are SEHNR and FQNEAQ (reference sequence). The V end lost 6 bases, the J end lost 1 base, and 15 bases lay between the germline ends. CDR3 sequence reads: CASRNTYRENTEAFF. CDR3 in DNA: TGTGCCAGCAGAAACACATACAGGGAGAACACTGAAGCTTTCTTT.

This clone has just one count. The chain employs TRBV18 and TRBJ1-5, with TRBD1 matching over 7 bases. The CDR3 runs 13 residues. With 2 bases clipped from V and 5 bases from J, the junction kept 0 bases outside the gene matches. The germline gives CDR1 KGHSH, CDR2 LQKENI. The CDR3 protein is CASSPDRDQPQHF. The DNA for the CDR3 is TGTGCCAGCTCACCAGACAGGGATCAGCCCCAGCATTTT.

The CDR3 DNA reads TGCGCCAGCAGCCAACCCGGGACAGCCAGGGAGGAGCAGTACTTC. Translating gives CASSQPGTAREEQYF. The genes are TRBV4-1 and TRBJ2-7; 7 positions match TRBD1. V lost 2 bases to trimming and J lost 7 bases; unmatched junction nucleotides: 11. CDR3 length: 15 residues. In germline, CDR1 is MGHRA, CDR2 YSYEKL.

CDR3 bases: TGTGCCAGCAGCGCGGGGGGTCTAAGGTACGAGCAGTACTTC. This encodes CASSAGGLRYEQYF. The chain combines TRBV21-1 with TRBJ2-7; TRBD2 reflects the table's D call only, with no check against the DNA. TRBV21-1 is marked as a pseudogene. There are 14 residues in the CDR3.

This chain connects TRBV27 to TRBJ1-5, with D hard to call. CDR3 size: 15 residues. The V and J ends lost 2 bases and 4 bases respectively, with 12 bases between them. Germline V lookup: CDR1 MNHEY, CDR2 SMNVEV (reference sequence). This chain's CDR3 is CASSLEGSRNQPQHF. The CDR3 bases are TGTGCCAGCAGTTTAGAGGGATCGAGGAATCAGCCCCAGCATTTT.

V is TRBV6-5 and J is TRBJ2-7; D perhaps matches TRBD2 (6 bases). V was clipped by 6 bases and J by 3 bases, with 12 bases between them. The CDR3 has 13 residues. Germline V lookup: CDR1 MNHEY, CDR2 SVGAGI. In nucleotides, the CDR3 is TGTGCCAGCAGGCGCGGGAACTTCTACGAGCAGTACTTC. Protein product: CASRRGNFYEQYF.

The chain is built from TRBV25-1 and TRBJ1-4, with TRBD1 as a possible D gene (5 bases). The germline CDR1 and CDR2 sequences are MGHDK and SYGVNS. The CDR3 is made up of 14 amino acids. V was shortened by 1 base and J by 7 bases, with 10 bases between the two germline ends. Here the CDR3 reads CASSESHRIEKLFF. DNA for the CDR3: TGTGCCAGCAGTGAATCGCACAGGATTGAAAAACTGTTTTTT. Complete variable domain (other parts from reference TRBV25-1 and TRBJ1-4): EADIYQTPRYLVIGTGKKITLECSQTMGHDKMYWYQQDPGMELHLIHYSYGVNSTEKGDLSSESTVSRIRTEHFPLTLESARPSHTSQYLCASSESHRIEKLFFGSGTQLSVL.

The CDR3 is CASSLTRGRDTEAFF. In nucleotides, the CDR3 is TGTGCCAGCAGCTTAACAAGGGGTCGGGACACTGAAGCTTTCTTT. The chain carries TRBV11-2 and TRBJ1-1, with TRBD1 as a possible D gene (5 bases). This CDR3 is 15 amino acids long. In germline, CDR1 is SGHAT, CDR2 FQNNGV. V lost 2 bases and J lost 3, with 13 bases in between.

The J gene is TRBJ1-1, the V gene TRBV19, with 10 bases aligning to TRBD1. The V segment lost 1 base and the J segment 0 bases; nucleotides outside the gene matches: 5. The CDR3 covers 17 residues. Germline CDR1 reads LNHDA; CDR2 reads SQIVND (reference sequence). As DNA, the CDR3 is TGTGCCAGTAGTATAGGGGGACAGGGGCTACTGAACACTGAAGCTTTCTTT. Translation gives CASSIGGQGLLNTEAFF. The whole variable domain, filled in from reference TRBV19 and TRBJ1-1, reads DGGITQSPKYLFRKEGQNVTLSCEQNLNHDAMYWYRQDPGQGLRLIYYSQIVNDFQKGDIAEGYSVSREKKESFPLTVTSAQKNPTAFYLCASSIGGQGLLNTEAFFGQGTRLTVV.

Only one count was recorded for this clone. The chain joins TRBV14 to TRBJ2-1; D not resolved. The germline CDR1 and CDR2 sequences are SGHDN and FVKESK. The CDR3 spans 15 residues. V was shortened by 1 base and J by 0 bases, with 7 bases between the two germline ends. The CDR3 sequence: CASSQGFSSYNEQFF. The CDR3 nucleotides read TGTGCCAGCAGCCAAGGGTTTAGCTCCTACAATGAGCAGTTCTTC.

In nucleotides, the CDR3 is TGTGCCAGCAGTGAGGAGACAGGGAAGGTTAATGAGCAGTTCTTC. This encodes CASSEETGKVNEQFF. J is TRBJ2-1 and V is TRBV2; 7 nucleotides match TRBD1. The V gene end was trimmed by 3 bases and the J gene end by 7 bases; junction bases not matched to a gene: 9. CDR1 is SNHLY and CDR2 is FYNNEI in the germline V gene. The CDR3 length is 15 residues.

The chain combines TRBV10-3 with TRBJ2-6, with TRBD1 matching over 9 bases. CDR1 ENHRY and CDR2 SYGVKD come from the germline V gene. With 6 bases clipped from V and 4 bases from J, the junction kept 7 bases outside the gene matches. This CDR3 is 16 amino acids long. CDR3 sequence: CAIRTGGAEGANVLTF. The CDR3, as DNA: TGTGCCATCAGGACAGGGGGGGCTGAAGGGGCCAACGTCCTGACTTTC.

The CDR3 bases are TGTGCCAGTAGTAACTGGGACAGTGTAAGTGGAAACACCATATATTTT. Its translation: CASSNWDSVSGNTIYF. The chain links TRBV19 to TRBJ1-3; TRBD1 matches 7 bases. The CDR3 extends over 16 amino acids. The germline V gene encodes CDR1 LNHDA and CDR2 SQIVND (reference sequence). After removal of 4 bases from V and 3 bases from J, the junction contained 9 bases not matched to a gene.

The CDR3 DNA follows: TGTGCCAGCAGATGGGGGGGGGTCAGGGAAGGTTATGGCTACACCTTC. It translates to CASRWGGVREGYGYTF. The chain employs TRBV11-2 and TRBJ1-2; D may be TRBD1 (5 bases). This CDR3 has 16 amino acids. V lost 6 bases to trimming and J lost 5 bases, with 22 bases between them. The germline CDR1 and CDR2 sequences are SGHAT and FQNNGV.

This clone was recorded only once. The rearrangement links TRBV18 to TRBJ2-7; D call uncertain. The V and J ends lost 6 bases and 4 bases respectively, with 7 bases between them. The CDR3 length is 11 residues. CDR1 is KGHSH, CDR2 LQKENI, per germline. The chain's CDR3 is CASSNAYEQYF. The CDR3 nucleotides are TGTGCCAGCTCGAACGCGTACGAGCAGTACTTC.

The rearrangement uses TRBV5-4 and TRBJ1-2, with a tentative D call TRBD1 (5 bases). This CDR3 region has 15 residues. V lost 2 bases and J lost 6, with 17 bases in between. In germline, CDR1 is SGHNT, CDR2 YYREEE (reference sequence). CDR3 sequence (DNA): TGTGCCAGCAGCTTCGCATTTGGGGGGAGCGATGGCTACACCTTC. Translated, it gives CASSFAFGGSDGYTF.

CDR3 sequence: CASSLDRGGYTF. CDR3 DNA: TGCGCCAGCAGCTTGGACAGGGGTGGCTACACCTTC. This chain uses TRBV5-1 with TRBJ1-2; 7 bases are a match to TRBD1. Germline CDR1 SGHRS, CDR2 YFSETQ. V was pared by 0 bases and J by 7 bases, with 0 bases of the junction left unmatched. The CDR3 has 12 residues.

CDR3 bases: TGTGCCAGCAGTTCCGGGACAGGGGGTGTCAATGAGCAGTTCTTC. Translation: CASSSGTGGVNEQFF. The genes are TRBV5-8 and TRBJ2-1; 11 bases agree with TRBD1. Germline trimming cut 5 bases from V and 6 bases from J; bases unmatched to any gene: 7. Germline values: CDR1 SGHTS, CDR2 YDEGEE. The CDR3 runs to 15 residues.

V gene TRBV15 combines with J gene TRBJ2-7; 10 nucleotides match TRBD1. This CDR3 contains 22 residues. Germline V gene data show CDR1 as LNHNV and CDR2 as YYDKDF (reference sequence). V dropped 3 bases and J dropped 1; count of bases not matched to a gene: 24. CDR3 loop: CATSSRPPGGQGLRRGSYEQYF. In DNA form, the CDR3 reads TGTGCCACCAGCAGTCGTCCCCCCGGGGGACAGGGGCTAAGGAGGGGGTCCTACGAGCAGTACTTC.

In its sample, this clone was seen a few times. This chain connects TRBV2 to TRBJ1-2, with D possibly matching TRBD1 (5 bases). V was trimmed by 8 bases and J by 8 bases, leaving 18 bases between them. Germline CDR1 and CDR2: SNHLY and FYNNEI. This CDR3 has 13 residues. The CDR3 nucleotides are TGTGCCAGCGGCAGGGCGCTCCCTGGGGGCTACACCTTC. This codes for CASGRALPGGYTF. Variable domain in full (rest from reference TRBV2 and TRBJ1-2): EPEVTQTPSHQVTQMGQEVILRCVPISNHLYFYWYRQILGQKVEFLVSFYNNEISEKSEIFDDQFSVERPDGSNFTLKIRSTKLEDSAMYFCASGRALPGGYTFGSGTRLTVV.

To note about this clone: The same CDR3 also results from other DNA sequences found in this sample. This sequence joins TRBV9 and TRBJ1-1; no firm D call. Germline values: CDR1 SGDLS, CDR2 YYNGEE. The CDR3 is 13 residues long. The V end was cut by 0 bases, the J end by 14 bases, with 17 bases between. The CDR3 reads CASSVGGEKVAFF. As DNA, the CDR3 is TGTGCCAGCAGCGTAGGGGGAGAAAAAGTGGCCTTCTTT.

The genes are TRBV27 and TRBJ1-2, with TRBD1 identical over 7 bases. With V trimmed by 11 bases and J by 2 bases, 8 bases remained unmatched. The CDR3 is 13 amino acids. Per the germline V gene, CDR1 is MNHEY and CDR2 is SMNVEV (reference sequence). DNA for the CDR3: TGTGCCGGGACAGTGCCGATGAACTATGGCTACACCTTC. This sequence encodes CAGTVPMNYGYTF.

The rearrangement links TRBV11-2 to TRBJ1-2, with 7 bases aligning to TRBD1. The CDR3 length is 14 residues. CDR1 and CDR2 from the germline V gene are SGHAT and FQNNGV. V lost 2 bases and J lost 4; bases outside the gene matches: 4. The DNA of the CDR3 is TGTGCCAGCAGCTTAAGCCAGGGGGGCTATGGCTACACCTTC. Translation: CASSLSQGGYGYTF.

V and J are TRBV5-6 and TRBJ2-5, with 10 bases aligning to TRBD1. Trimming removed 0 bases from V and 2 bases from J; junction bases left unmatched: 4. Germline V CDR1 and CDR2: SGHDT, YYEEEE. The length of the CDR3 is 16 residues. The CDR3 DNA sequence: TGTGCCAGCAGCTTGGGATGGACAGGGGGACAAGAGACCCAGTACTTC. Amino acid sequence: CASSLGWTGGQETQYF.

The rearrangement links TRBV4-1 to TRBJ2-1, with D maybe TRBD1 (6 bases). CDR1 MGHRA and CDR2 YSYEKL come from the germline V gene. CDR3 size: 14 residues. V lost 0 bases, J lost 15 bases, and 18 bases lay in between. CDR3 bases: TGCGCCAGCAGCCAAGATATCGGGGACCTCAGGGGGTTCTTC. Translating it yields CASSQDIGDLRGFF.